Detailed here is one T cell receptor beta chain. The sample is drawn from a study of CD8 T cells in Susac syndrome. After extraction with the RNeasy kit, roughly 0.5 to 1 ug of the RNA was reverse transcribed using random hexamers. TCR beta CDR3 was amplified by immunoSEQ multiplex PCR. This amplification extended across 54 Vbeta and 13 Jbeta segments. TCRdb re-analysed the immunoSEQ multiplex PCR reads in MiXCR, keeping a single row per CDR3 protein. The sample holds fewer than 70,000 distinct CDR3 sequences, roughly 94% seen once. Peripheral blood CD8+ and CD4+ T cells were profiled by TCR beta sequencing. It was negative isolation that provided the CD8+ and CD4+ T cells, whereas TEMRA cells were enriched by FACS. Trimming cost V 2 bases and J 7 bases, with 17 bases left between them. Germline V gene data show CDR1 as PRHDT and CDR2 as FYEKMQ (reference sequence). The CDR3 length is 15 residues.

The TCR was taken from a human donor in good health. Sequencing was done on a sample of CD8+ T cells from PBMCs. This rearrangement joins TRBV13 to TRBJ1-1, with D maybe TRBD1 (5 bases). CDR3 loop: CASSLRDGGLVEAFF. CDR3 coding DNA: TGTGCCAGCAGCTTACGGGACGGCGGTCTGGTTGAAGCTTTCTTT.